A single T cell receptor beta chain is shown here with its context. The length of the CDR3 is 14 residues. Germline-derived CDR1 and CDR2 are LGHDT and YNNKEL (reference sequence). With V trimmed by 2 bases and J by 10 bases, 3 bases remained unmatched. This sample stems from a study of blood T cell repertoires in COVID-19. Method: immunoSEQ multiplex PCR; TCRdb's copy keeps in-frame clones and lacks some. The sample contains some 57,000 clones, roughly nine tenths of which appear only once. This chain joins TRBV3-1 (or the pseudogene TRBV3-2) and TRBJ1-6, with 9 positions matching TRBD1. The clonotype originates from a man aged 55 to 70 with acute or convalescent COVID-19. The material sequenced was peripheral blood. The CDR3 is CASSQRQGESPLHF. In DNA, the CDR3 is TGTGCCAGCAGCCAAAGACAGGGGGAATCACCCCTCCACTTT.